Listed below are T cell receptor beta chains from one sample, sequenced in a study of T cell clones after liver transplantation. Sequenced by immunoSEQ multiplex PCR; TCRdb stores in-frame clones only, minus some. The repertoire holds approximately 70,000 clones, with 84% as singletons. The specimen comprised CD4+ T cells from blood, sampled less than 50 months after liver transplant. The source of these receptors is a human patient who received a liver transplant. Some T cells here may be from the graft donor. CDR3s include the opening cysteine and the closing phenylalanine or tryptophan. A D gene is named only where the DNA matches it firmly. Only some rows state a clone size, as once, few, many or a class for expanded clones.

CDR3	DNA	J	D	size	V
CASSPGLGQPQHF	TGTGCCAGCAGCCCCGGGTTGGGTCAGCCCCAGCATTTT	TRBJ1-5	.	.	TRBV9
CASSGGISSNQPQHF	TGTGCCAGCAGTGGGGGGATTTCGAGCAATCAGCCCCAGCATTTT	TRBJ1-5	.	.	TRBV6-1
CASSGRGPTDTQYF	TGTGCCAGCAGTGGTCGGGGGCCCACAGATACGCAGTATTTT	TRBJ2-3	.	once	TRBV9
CASFGRTQSYNEQFF	TGTGCCAGCTTCGGTCGCACCCAATCCTACAATGAGCAGTTCTTC	TRBJ2-1	.	few	TRBV5-5
CASRAGVEQYF	TGTGCCAGTCGGGCGGGGGTCGAGCAGTACTTC	TRBJ2-7	TRBD2	many	TRBV7-2
CASSTPVGAETQYF	TGTGCCAGCAGCACCCCGGTCGGAGCGGAGACCCAGTACTTC	TRBJ2-5	.	.	TRBV5-4
CASSWTGVVAKNIQYF	TGTGCCAGCAGCTGGACAGGCGTTGTAGCCAAAAACATTCAGTACTTC	TRBJ2-4	TRBD1	.	TRBV7-9
CASSLRGPVRETQYF	TGTGCCAGCAGCCTTCGCGGCCCTGTCCGAGAGACCCAGTACTTC	TRBJ2-5	.	.	TRBV7-2
CASSPVSGAEQFF	TGTGCCAGCTCACCAGTTAGCGGGGCTGAGCAGTTCTTC	TRBJ2-1	TRBD2	.	TRBV18
CASRGEHYRRPTYEQYF	TGTGCCAGCAGGGGGGAGCATTATAGAAGGCCGACTTACGAGCAGTACTTC	TRBJ2-7	.	.	TRBV2
CASRGDLTAGSPLHF	TGTGCCAGCAGGGGCGATCTGACAGCGGGCTCACCCCTCCACTTT	TRBJ1-6	.	.	TRBV2
CASSQSQRDYNEQFF	TGCGCCAGCAGCCAAAGCCAGCGGGACTACAATGAGCAGTTCTTC	TRBJ2-1	TRBD2	few	TRBV4-1
CASSYPDVGGYTF	TGTGCCAGCAGTTACCCGGACGTCGGAGGCTACACCTTC	TRBJ1-2	.	.	TRBV6-5
CASSPSGGSETQYF	TGTGCCAGCAGCCCCAGCGGGGGGTCCGAGACCCAGTACTTC	TRBJ2-5	TRBD2	.	TRBV7-9
CASKPWTGGLYGYTF	TGTGCCAGCAAACCCTGGACAGGTGGGCTCTATGGCTACACCTTC	TRBJ1-2	TRBD1	.	TRBV6-5
CASSQESHNNYYEQYF	TGCGCCAGCAGCCAAGAATCCCATAACAATTATTACGAGCAGTACTTC	TRBJ2-7	.	.	TRBV4-3
CASSWTGDYLNEQFF	TGTGCCAGCAGCTGGACAGGGGATTATCTCAATGAGCAGTTCTTC	TRBJ2-1	TRBD1	few	TRBV5-6
CASSLEGHLTDTQYF	TGCGCCAGCAGCTTGGAGGGACACCTCACAGATACGCAGTATTTT	TRBJ2-3	.	.	TRBV5-1
CASSLLLASLRQPQHF	TGTGCCAGTAGCCTCCTTTTGGCGAGTTTGCGACAGCCCCAGCATTTT	TRBJ1-5	.	.	TRBV19
CASSLLPGADTQYF	TGTGCCAGCAGCTTGCTCCCCGGGGCCGATACGCAGTATTTT	TRBJ2-3	.	.	TRBV7-2
CASSFSLAADTQYF	TGTGCCAGCAGCTTTAGCTTAGCCGCAGATACGCAGTATTTT	TRBJ2-3	.	.	TRBV7-2
CASSSDWQGNTIYF	TGCGCCAGCAGCTCGGACTGGCAAGGAAACACCATATATTTT	TRBJ1-3	.	.	TRBV5-1
CASSDHLTSGQETQYF	TGTGCCAGCAGCGACCACCTGACTAGCGGCCAAGAGACCCAGTACTTC	TRBJ2-5	TRBD2	.	TRBV7-2
CASSLGLQGTTEAFF	TGCGCCAGCAGCTTGGGCCTGCAGGGGACCACTGAAGCTTTCTTT	TRBJ1-1	.	medium-sized	TRBV5-1
CASSQDVAGFLSQHF	TGCGCCAGCAGCCAAGATGTGGCAGGGTTTTTGTCCCAGCATTTT	TRBJ1-5	.	.	TRBV4-1
CASSLLYDYEQYF	TGTGCCAGCAGCTTATTATACGACTACGAGCAGTACTTC	TRBJ2-7	.	.	TRBV7-9
CASSLLGERELFF	TGTGCCAGTAGTCTTCTAGGGGAGCGGGAGCTGTTTTTT	TRBJ2-2	.	.	TRBV19
CASSVLAGESTGELFF	TGCGCCAGCAGCGTCCTAGCGGGGGAGAGCACCGGGGAGCTGTTTTTT	TRBJ2-2	TRBD2	.	TRBV5-1
CASSLGGRAFRDTQYF	TGTGCCAGCAGCTTGGGCGGGAGGGCCTTTAGAGATACGCAGTATTTT	TRBJ2-3	TRBD2	.	TRBV11-1
CASSPHGTLNTEAFF	TGTGCCAGTAGTCCACACGGGACACTGAACACTGAAGCTTTCTTT	TRBJ1-1	.	.	TRBV19
CASSDTDRRLFF	TGTGCCAGCTCCGATACGGACCGTCGCCTGTTTTTT	TRBJ1-4	.	few	TRBV18
CASSSVLQGINEKLFF	TGTGCCAGCAGCTCGGTATTACAGGGGATCAATGAAAAACTGTTTTTT	TRBJ1-4	TRBD1	.	TRBV5-6
CASSETPGPYEQYF	TGTGCCAGCAGCGAAACACCAGGGCCCTACGAGCAGTACTTC	TRBJ2-7	.	.	TRBV7-2
CASSYAGDTQYF	TGTGCCAGCAGTTACGCGGGAGATACGCAGTATTTT	TRBJ2-3	.	.	TRBV6-6
CASSPPTGQGARGYTF	TGTGCCAGCTCACCACCAACGGGACAGGGGGCTCGTGGCTACACCTTC	TRBJ1-2	TRBD1	.	TRBV18
CASSFTGFEQYF	TGTGCCAGCAGCTTTACAGGGTTCGAGCAGTACTTC	TRBJ2-7	.	.	TRBV7-2
CASSHGQVVYEQYF	TGCGCCAGCAGCCACGGACAGGTAGTCTACGAGCAGTACTTC	TRBJ2-7	TRBD1	.	TRBV5-1
CASSQERNHLGEQYF	TGTGCCAGCAGCCAAGAAAGGAACCACTTAGGCGAGCAGTACTTC	TRBJ2-7	.	.	TRBV14
CASENRVDTGELFF	TGTGCCAGCGAAAACAGGGTTGACACCGGGGAGCTGTTTTTT	TRBJ2-2	.	.	TRBV25-1
CASSLEDGRTEAFF	TGTGCCAGCAGCTTAGAGGACGGGAGGACTGAAGCTTTCTTT	TRBJ1-1	.	.	TRBV7-2
CASSPLALAGGSTDTQYF	TGTGCCAGCTCACCATTGGCCCTAGCGGGAGGAAGCACAGATACGCAGTATTTT	TRBJ2-3	TRBD2	.	TRBV18
CASSQVLGFGQPQHF	TGCGCCAGCAGCCAAGTTTTAGGGTTTGGACAGCCCCAGCATTTT	TRBJ1-5	.	.	TRBV4-3
CASSLDGTDTQYF	TGTGCCAGCAGCTTGGATGGCACAGATACGCAGTATTTT	TRBJ2-3	.	.	TRBV5-6
CAGSGVEYNEQFF	TGTGCCGGGTCGGGAGTGGAGTACAATGAGCAGTTCTTC	TRBJ2-1	.	.	TRBV2
CASSPRVQETQYF	TGTGCCAGCAGCCCCCGTGTGCAAGAGACCCAGTACTTC	TRBJ2-5	.	.	TRBV6-5
CASSFRTNLQETQYF	TGTGCCAGCAGCTTTAGGACAAATCTCCAAGAGACCCAGTACTTC	TRBJ2-5	.	.	TRBV7-2
CASSRLGEEQFF	TGCGCCAGCAGCCGGCTGGGGGAGGAGCAGTTCTTC	TRBJ2-1	.	.	TRBV4-3
CASSLTSSGQAMYF	TGCGCCAGCAGCTTGACCTCTTCGGGACAGGCTATGTACTTC	TRBJ2-4	TRBD1	once	TRBV5-1
CASSLIAGRTEAFF	TGTGCCAGCAGCTTAATCGCAGGGCGCACTGAAGCTTTCTTT	TRBJ1-1	.	.	TRBV7-9
CASSYGGNQETQYF	TGTGCCAGCAGTTACGGGGGCAACCAAGAGACCCAGTACTTC	TRBJ2-5	.	once	TRBV6-5
CASSFGLAGGENEQFF	TGTGCCAGCAGCTTTGGACTAGCGGGAGGCGAAAATGAGCAGTTCTTC	TRBJ2-1	TRBD2	.	TRBV7-2
CASGATGTVKDEQFF	TGCGCCAGCGGGGCTACCGGGACAGTGAAGGATGAGCAGTTCTTC	TRBJ2-1	TRBD1	.	TRBV5-1
CASSWGAAGVDTQYF	TGTGCCAGCTCCTGGGGGGCAGCGGGGGTAGATACGCAGTATTTT	TRBJ2-3	TRBD2	.	TRBV2
CASSFQEGTEAFF	TGCGCCAGCAGCTTTCAGGAGGGCACTGAAGCTTTCTTT	TRBJ1-1	.	.	TRBV5-1
CASSLTGLGGNQPQHF	TGCGCCAGCAGCTTGACAGGGCTCGGTGGCAATCAGCCCCAGCATTTT	TRBJ1-5	.	.	TRBV5-1